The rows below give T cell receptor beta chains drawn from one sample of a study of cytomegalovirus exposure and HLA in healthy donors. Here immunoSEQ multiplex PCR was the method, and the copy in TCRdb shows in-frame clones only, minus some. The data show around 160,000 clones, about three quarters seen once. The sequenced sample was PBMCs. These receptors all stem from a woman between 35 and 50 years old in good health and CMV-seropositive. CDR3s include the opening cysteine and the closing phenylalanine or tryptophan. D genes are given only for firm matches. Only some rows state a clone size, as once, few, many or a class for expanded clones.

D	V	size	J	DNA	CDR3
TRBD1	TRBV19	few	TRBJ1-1	TGTGCCAGTAGTATCTTCGGACAGGGGGCGGTTGGTGAAGCTTTCTTT	CASSIFGQGAVGEAFF
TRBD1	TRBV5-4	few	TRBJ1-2	TGTGCCAGCAGCACCGCGACAGGGGAGGGCTACACCTTC	CASSTATGEGYTF
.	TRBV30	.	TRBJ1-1	TGTGCCTGGAGTCGCGGGTCCACTGAAGCTTTCTTT	CAWSRGSTEAFF
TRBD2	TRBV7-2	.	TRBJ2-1	TGTGCCAGCAGCTTAGCGGGTCTAGCGGGGGGGCAACGTGAGCAGTTCTTC	CASSLAGLAGGQREQFF
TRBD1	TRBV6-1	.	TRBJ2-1	TGTGCCAGCAGAGGGACAGGGGCAGATGAGCAGTTCTTC	CASRGTGADEQFF
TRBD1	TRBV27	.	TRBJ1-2	TGTGCCAGCAGTCCGCAACAGGGGGATGGCTACACCTTC	CASSPQQGDGYTF
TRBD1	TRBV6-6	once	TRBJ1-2	TGTGCCAGCAGTTACGGGGGGACAGGGACTGGCTACACCTTC	CASSYGGTGTGYTF
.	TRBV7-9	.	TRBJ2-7	TGTGCCAGCAGCCTGGATGACGATAGGACACAGGGCTACGAGCAGTACTTC	CASSLDDDRTQGYEQYF
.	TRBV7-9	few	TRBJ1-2	TGTGCCAGCAGCTTAGCCCAGGGGCCCTATGGCTACACCTTC	CASSLAQGPYGYTF
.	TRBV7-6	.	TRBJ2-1	TGTGCCAGCAGCTCCACGGGGAGCAATGAGCAGTTCTTC	CASSSTGSNEQFF
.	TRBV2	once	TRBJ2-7	TGTGCCAGCAGTGAAGGACTTGGGACTGGAGGCTACGAGCAGTACTTC	CASSEGLGTGGYEQYF
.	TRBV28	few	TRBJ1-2	TGTGCCAGCATGGACTCGTACTATGGCTACACCTTC	CASMDSYYGYTF
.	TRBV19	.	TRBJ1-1	TGTGCCAGTAGTGTCCTCAGGGGATCAAACACTGAAGCTTTCTTT	CASSVLRGSNTEAFF
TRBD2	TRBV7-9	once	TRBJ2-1	TGTGCCAGCAGCTCCCCTAGCGGGGACTACAATGAGCAGTTCTTC	CASSSPSGDYNEQFF
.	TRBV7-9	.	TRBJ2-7	TGTGCCAGCAGCTTAGCGTCATCCACCGCACTCTACGAGCAGTACTTC	CASSLASSTALYEQYF
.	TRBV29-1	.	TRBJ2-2	TGCAGCGTCAGGGGGGAACCGAACACCGGGGAGCTGTTTTTT	CSVRGEPNTGELFF
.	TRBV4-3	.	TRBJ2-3	TGCGCCAGCAGCCAAGGTCATCGTACTAGCACAGATACGCAGTATTTT	CASSQGHRTSTDTQYF
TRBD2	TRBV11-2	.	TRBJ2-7	TGTGCCAGCAGCTTAGAAACCCCTTTAGCGGGGTCCACATCCTACGAGCAGTACTTC	CASSLETPLAGSTSYEQYF
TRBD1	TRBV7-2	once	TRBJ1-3	TGTGCCAGCAGCCGTTCCGGGACAGGGGTCTGGGGTGGAAACACCATATATTTT	CASSRSGTGVWGGNTIYF
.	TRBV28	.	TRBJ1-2	TGTGCCAGCACCCTACAGGGTAATGGCTACACCTTC	CASTLQGNGYTF
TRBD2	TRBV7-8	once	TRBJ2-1	TGTGCCAGCAGCCGCCTAGCGGGAGGAAATGAGCAGTTCTTC	CASSRLAGGNEQFF
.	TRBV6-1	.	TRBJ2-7	TGTGCCAGCAGTGCCCTGGGTTCGGGCGAGCAGTACTTC	CASSALGSGEQYF
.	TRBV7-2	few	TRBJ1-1	TGTGCCAGCAGCTTACAGGGGAACACTGAAGCTTTCTTT	CASSLQGNTEAFF
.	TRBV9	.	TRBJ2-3	TGTGCCAGCAGCCTCTACGCAGCAGGGGATACGACAGATACGCAGTATTTT	CASSLYAAGDTTDTQYF
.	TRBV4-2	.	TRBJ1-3	TGTGCCAGCAGCCAACCGGACGGACGGGACAAAGTGGGTTACTCAGGAAACACCATATATTTT	CASSQPDGRDKVGYSGNTIYF
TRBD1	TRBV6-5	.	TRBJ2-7	TGTGCCAGCAGTTCGGGACAGGGAGTTGACGAGCAGTACTTC	CASSSGQGVDEQYF
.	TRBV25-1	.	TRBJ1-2	TGTGCCAGCAGTGAATACTGGGAGGATGGCTACACCTTC	CASSEYWEDGYTF
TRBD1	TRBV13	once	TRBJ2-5	TGTGCCAGCAGCGAGGGACAGGGGGTTCCGGGGGAGACCCAGTACTTC	CASSEGQGVPGETQYF
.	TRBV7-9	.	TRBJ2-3	TGTGCCAGCAGCTTATTCAGCGAAACAGATACGCAGTATTTT	CASSLFSETDTQYF
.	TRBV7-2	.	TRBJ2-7	TGTGCCAGCAGCCGGGAAATCTCCTACGAGCAGTACTTC	CASSREISYEQYF
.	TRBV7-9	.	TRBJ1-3	TGTTCCAGCAGCTTCCCGACAGGCATCTCTGGAAACACCATATATTTT	CSSSFPTGISGNTIYF
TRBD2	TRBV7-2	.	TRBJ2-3	TGTGCCAGCAGCTTAGGGGCTAGCGGGGGGGGCACAGATACGCAGTATTTT	CASSLGASGGGTDTQYF
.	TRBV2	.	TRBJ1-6	TGTGCCAGCACTCAGGAGGGCGATTCACCCCTCCACTTT	CASTQEGDSPLHF
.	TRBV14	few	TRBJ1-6	TGTGCCAGCAGCCAACCTGGCTATTCACCCCTCCACTTT	CASSQPGYSPLHF